Below, one TCR beta chain is given with its context. The CDR3 length is 14 residues. Trimming at V came to 5 bases and at J to 3 bases, leaving 7 bases not matched to a gene. Germline values: CDR1 SEHNR, CDR2 FQNEAQ (reference sequence). These data originate in a study of blood T cell repertoires in COVID-19. Looking at the study overall: From T cells, B-cell-depleted T cells, or PBMCs came the material, which was cDNA or gDNA.

TCRdb's table, derived via immunoSEQ multiplex PCR, lists solely in-frame clones and lacks some. The table includes around 170,000 clones, over 70% detected once. The sequence came from a woman in her sixties or seventies with acute or convalescent COVID-19. Sample: peripheral blood. V and J are TRBV7-9 and TRBJ2-7; TRBD1 matches at 7 bases. As DNA, the CDR3 is TGTGCCAGCAGCCTCCTGGGACAGAACTACGAGCAGTACTTC. This encodes CASSLLGQNYEQYF. The full variable domain, with the rest looked up from reference TRBV7-9 and TRBJ2-7, is DTGVSQNPRHKITKRGQNVTFRCDPISEHNRLYWYRQTLGQGPEFLTYFQNEAQLEKSRLLSDRFSAERPKGSFSTLEIQRTEQGDSAMYLCASSLLGQNYEQYFGPGTRLTVT.